This TCR beta chain was retrieved from a study of blood T cell repertoires in COVID-19. Overall study: Samples taken during acute and convalescent COVID-19 were collected in the United States, Italy and Spain. T cells, B-cell-depleted T cells, or PBMCs provided the cDNA or gDNA that served as material.

In the original processing: Amplification of reference gene primers was used by the study to estimate nucleated cell counts. Produced via immunoSEQ multiplex PCR; TCRdb's table is partial and in-frame only. V and J calls plus clone size are reproduced from that table; the DNA served to infer D and trimming. The sample contains a few hundred thousand clones, roughly 91% of which appear only once. The germline gives CDR1 SEHNR, CDR2 FQNEAQ (reference sequence). This CDR3 has 18 amino acids. Trimming at V came to 4 bases and at J to 2 bases, leaving 13 bases not matched to a gene. This rearrangement joins TRBV7-9 to TRBJ2-3; TRBD2 matches 9 bases. Source material: peripheral blood. This TCR derives from a woman aged 30 to 39 with COVID-19, enrolled during active disease. CDR3 nucleotides: TGTGCCAGCAGCTCACGCGCGGGGGGGCAGGTACCCACAGATACGCAGTATTTT. Protein product: CASSSRAGGQVPTDTQYF.